What follows describes a single T cell receptor (beta chain). The sample originates from a study of cytomegalovirus exposure and HLA in healthy donors. A multiplex PCR was run with 60 Vbeta primers and 13 Jbeta primers. This table comes from immunoSEQ multiplex PCR, and its TCRdb copy is limited to in-frame clones, with some not included. In all, the sample yields about 140,000 clones. CDR3 size: 17 residues. This sequence joins TRBV21-1 and TRBJ2-3; the table's D call of TRBD1 was not tested on the DNA. TRBV21-1 is assigned pseudogene status. Sample: PBMCs. The receptor was isolated from a man in his forties or fifties in good health and CMV-seronegative. The DNA of the CDR3 is TGTGCCAGCAGCTCCCGAGGGGGACAGCCAAGCACAGATACGCAGTATTTT. Translated, it gives CASSSRGGQPSTDTQYF.